This T cell receptor beta chain was obtained from a study of lymphopenia after photon versus proton radiotherapy (dated by TCRdb to between 2018 and 2021). With regard to the full study: The immunological effects of photon versus proton radiation therapy were compared in patients with gastrointestinal tumors who developed high-grade lymphopenia. The cohort included 15 to 20 patients with gastrointestinal tumors who developed lymphopenia after receiving either photon or proton therapy. The goal of the study was to describe how the two radiation modalities differ in their effects on the immune system.

As concerns this clone: What antigen it recognizes has not been identified. No base-level quality is on record; no much larger clone is a single base apart.

Library construction relied on the immunoSEQ multiplex PCR assay. Alongside multiparametric flow cytometry, deep sequencing of rearranged TCR beta loci was used to profile the T cell repertoires. TCRdb's version of the immuneACCESS table is confined to in-frame rearrangements and falls short of the full clone set. An unresolved V gene accounts for under half of the shortfall where checked; the remainder is of unknown origin. Here the sample has roughly 45,000 clones; roughly 85% occur a single time. 2.2% of the sample belongs to the ten largest clones. Points the paper makes about the study in general: Across the cohort, an inverse correlation was found between a larger post-nadir drop in TCR diversity and overall survival time among patients who died. The authors looked at the survival association only in patients who died, and they framed better survival with proton therapy as a possibility rather than a demonstrated result. During treatment, patients who received photon therapy lost naive T cells and TCR diversity and gained effector/memory populations, whereas patients who received proton therapy remained relatively stable. After the lymphocyte count nadir, photon-treated repertoires showed oligoclonal expansion, especially of CD8+ Temra cells, which drove the drop in diversity.

Taken from cysteine to phenylalanine, the CDR3 has 14 residues. The read is trimmed to its CDR3 DNA, 42 bases read in frame from base 1. The germline V gene provides CDR1 SGHAT and CDR2 FQNNGV. V lost 1 base and J lost 3 bases; the stretch between them is 10 bases long. The sample was peripheral blood, taken from a patient treated with photon-based radiotherapy. The receptor's source is a man aged 40-49 years with gastric cancer. The sequence links TRBV11-2 to TRBJ2-7, with the identity of the D gene unclear. At the DNA level, the sequence is TGTGCCAGCAGCTTAGGGACGGAGAACTACGAGCAGTACTTC. This sequence encodes CASSLGTENYEQYF.